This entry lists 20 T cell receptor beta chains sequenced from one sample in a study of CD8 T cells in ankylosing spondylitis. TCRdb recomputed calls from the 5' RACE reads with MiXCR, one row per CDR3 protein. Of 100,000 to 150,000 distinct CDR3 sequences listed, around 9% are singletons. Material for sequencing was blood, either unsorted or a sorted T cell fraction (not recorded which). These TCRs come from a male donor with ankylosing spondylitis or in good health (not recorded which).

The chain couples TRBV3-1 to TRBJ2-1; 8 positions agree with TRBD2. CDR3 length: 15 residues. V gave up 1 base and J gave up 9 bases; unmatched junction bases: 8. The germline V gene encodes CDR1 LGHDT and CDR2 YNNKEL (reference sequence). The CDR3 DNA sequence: TGTGCCAGCAGCCAAGCGGGAGGGCCCGGATCTGAGCAGTTCTTC. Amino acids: CASSQAGGPGSEQFF.

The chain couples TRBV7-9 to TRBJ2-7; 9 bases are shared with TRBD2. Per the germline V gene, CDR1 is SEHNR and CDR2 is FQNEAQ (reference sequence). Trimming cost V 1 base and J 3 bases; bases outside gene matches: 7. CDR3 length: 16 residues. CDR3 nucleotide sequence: TGTGCCAGCAGCTTAGAAGGTAGCGGGAGTTTCTACGAGCAGTACTTC. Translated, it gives CASSLEGSGSFYEQYF.

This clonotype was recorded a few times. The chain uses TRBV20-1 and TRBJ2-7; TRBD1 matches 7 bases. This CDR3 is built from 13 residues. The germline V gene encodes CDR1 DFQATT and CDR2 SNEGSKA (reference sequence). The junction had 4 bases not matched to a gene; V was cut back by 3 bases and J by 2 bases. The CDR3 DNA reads TGCAGTGCTAGTTTTCAGGGGGCCTACGAGCAGTACTTC. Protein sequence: CSASFQGAYEQYF.

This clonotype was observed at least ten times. The CDR3 nucleotides read TGTGCCAGCAGTCCCCGAGCGGGCGGTTACAATGAGCAGTTCTTC. It encodes CASSPRAGGYNEQFF. The chain joins TRBV12-3 or TRBV12-4 to TRBJ2-1, with D maybe TRBD2 (6 bases). Trimming cost V 5 bases and J 4 bases, with 15 bases left between them. The CDR3 loop spans 15 amino acids.

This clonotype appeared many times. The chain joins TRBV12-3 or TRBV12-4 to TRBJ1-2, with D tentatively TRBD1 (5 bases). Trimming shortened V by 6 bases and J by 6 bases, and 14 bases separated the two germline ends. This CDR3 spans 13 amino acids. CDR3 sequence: CASSIQEFNGYTF. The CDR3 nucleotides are TGTGCCAGCAGCATACAGGAATTTAATGGCTACACCTTC.

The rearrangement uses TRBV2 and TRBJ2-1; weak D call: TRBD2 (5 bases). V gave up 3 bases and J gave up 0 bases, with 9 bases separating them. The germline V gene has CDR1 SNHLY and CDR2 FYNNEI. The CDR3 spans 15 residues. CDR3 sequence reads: CASSERANSYNEQFF. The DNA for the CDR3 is TGTGCCAGCAGTGAGAGGGCCAACTCCTACAATGAGCAGTTCTTC.

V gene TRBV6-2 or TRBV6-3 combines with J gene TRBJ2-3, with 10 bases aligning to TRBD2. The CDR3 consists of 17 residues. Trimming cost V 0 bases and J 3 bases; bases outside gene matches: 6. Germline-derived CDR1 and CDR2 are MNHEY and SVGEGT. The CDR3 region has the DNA TGTGCCAGCAGTTACTCCAGCGGGAGGGTCGGGACAGATACGCAGTATTTT. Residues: CASSYSSGRVGTDTQYF.

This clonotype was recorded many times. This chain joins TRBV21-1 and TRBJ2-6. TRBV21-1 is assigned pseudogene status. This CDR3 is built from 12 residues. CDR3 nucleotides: TGTGCCTCCCAGAATGGGGCCAACGTCCTGACTTTC. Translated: CASQNGANVLTF.

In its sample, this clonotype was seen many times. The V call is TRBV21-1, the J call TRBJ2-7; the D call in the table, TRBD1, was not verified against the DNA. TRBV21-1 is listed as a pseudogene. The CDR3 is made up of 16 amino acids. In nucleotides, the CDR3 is TGTGCCAGCAGCAAAGGGAAAAACCCGGGGGACTACGAGCAGTACTTC. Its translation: CASSKGKNPGDYEQYF.

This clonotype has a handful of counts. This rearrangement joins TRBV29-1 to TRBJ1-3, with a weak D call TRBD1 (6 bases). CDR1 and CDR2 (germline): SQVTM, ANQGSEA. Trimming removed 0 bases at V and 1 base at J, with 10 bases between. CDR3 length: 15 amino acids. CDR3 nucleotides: TGCAGCGTTGAAGACAGGGGTTGGTCTGGAAACACCATATATTTT. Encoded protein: CSVEDRGWSGNTIYF.

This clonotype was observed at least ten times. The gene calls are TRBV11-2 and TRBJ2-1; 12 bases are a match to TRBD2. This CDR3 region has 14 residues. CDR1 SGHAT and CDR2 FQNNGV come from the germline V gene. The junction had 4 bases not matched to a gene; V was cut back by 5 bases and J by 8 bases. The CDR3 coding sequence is TGTGCCAGCAGCCGACTAGCGGGAGTCCATGAGCAGTTCTTC. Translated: CASSRLAGVHEQFF.

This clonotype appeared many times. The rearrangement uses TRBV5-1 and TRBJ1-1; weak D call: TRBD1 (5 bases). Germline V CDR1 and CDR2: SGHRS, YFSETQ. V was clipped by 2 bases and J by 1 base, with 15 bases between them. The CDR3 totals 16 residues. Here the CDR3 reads CASSFVPGPSNTEAFF. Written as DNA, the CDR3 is TGCGCCAGCAGCTTCGTGCCGGGACCTTCGAACACTGAAGCTTTCTTT.

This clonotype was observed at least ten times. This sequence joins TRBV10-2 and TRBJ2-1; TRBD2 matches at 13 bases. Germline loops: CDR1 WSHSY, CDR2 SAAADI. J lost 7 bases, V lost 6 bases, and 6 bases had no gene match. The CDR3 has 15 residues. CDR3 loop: CASRLAGGPENEQFF. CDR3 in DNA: TGCGCCAGCAGACTAGCGGGAGGGCCGGAAAATGAGCAGTTCTTC.

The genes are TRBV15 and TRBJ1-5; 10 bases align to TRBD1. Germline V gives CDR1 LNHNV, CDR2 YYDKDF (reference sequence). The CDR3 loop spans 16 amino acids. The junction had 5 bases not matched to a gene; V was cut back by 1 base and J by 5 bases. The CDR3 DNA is TGTGCCACCAGCAGAGGAGGGGACAGGGGACATCAGCCCCAGCATTTT. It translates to CATSRGGDRGHQPQHF. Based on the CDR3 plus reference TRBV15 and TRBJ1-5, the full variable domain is DAMVIQNPRYQVTQFGKPVTLSCSQTLNHNVMYWYQQKSSQAPKLLFHYYDKDFNNEADTPDNFQSRRPNTSFCFLDIRSPGLGDTAMYLCATSRGGDRGHQPQHFGDGTRLSIL.

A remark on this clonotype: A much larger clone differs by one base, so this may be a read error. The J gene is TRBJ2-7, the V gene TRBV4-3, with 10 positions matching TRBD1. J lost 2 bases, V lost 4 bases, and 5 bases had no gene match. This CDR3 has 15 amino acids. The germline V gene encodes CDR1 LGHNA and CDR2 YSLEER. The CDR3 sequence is CASSPRGQGTYEQYF. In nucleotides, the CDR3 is TGCGCCAGCAGCCCACGGGGACAGGGGACCTACGAGCAGTACTTC.

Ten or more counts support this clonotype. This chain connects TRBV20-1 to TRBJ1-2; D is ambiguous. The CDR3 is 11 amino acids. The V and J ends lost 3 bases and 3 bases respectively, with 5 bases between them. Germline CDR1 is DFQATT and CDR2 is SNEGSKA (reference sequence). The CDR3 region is CSARRDYGYTF. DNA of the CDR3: TGCAGTGCTAGGAGGGACTATGGCTACACCTTC.

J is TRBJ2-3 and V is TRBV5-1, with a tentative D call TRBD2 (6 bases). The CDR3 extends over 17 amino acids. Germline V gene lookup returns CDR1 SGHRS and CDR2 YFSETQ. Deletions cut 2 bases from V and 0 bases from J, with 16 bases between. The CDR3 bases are TGCGCCAGCAGCTTTCACCGGGACTCGCTGAGCACAGATACGCAGTATTTT. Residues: CASSFHRDSLSTDTQYF.

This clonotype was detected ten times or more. For the CDR3, the DNA is TGTGCCAGCAGATCGACAGGGACGTACACCGGGGAGCTGTTTTTT. As protein: CASRSTGTYTGELFF. The chain uses TRBV6-1 and TRBJ2-2, with 7 bases identical to TRBD1. The V segment lost 6 bases and the J segment 3 bases; nucleotides outside the gene matches: 7. The length of the CDR3 is 15 residues. Germline CDR1 is MNHNS and CDR2 is SASEGT.

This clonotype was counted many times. CDR3 amino acids: CSAIRPEPSSYNEQFF. CDR3 bases: TGCAGTGCTATCCGTCCGGAGCCCAGCTCCTACAATGAGCAGTTCTTC. The chain links TRBV20-1 to TRBJ2-1; D gene uncertain. The germline V gene encodes CDR1 DFQATT and CDR2 SNEGSKA (reference sequence). This CDR3 region has 16 residues. V was clipped by 4 bases and J by 0 bases, with 16 bases between them.

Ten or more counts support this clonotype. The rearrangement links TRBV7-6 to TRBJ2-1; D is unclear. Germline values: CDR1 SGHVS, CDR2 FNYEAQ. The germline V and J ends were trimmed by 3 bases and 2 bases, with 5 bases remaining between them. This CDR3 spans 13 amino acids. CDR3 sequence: CASSFQTYNEQFF. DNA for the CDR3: TGTGCCAGCAGCTTTCAGACCTACAATGAGCAGTTCTTC.